This T cell receptor (beta chain) was profiled in a study of T cell changes during pregnancy in multiple sclerosis. Clones were sequenced by immunoSEQ multiplex PCR, and TCRdb holds only the in-frame ones, with some missing. The sample has about 59,000 clones, 93% seen once. With 0 bases clipped from V and 0 bases from J, the junction kept 3 bases outside the gene matches. CDR3 length: 17 residues. From germline, CDR1 is SGHTA and CDR2 FQGTGA. This receptor was obtained from a female donor with multiple sclerosis, enrolled in a pregnancy study. The input for sequencing was CD4+ T cells from peripheral blood mononuclear cells, taken before pregnancy. This chain links TRBV7-3 with TRBJ1-1; TRBD1 matches 11 bases. CDR3 in amino acids: CASSLTGTGGMNTEAFF. The CDR3 region has the DNA TGTGCCAGCAGCTTAACCGGGACAGGGGGGATGAACACTGAAGCTTTCTTT.